This T cell receptor beta chain came from a study of shared clonotypes between healthy human individuals. Looked up from germline, CDR1 is PRHDT and CDR2 is FYEKMQ (reference sequence). The CDR3 runs 13 residues. The ends lost 3 bases at V and 4 bases at J; junction bases unmatched: 0. Here immunoSEQ multiplex PCR was the method, and the copy in TCRdb shows in-frame clones only, minus some. The sample includes a few million clones, approximately 94% of them seen just once. The receptor was isolated from a man between 18 and 29 years old in good health. The chain joins TRBV13 to TRBJ1-2; 9 bases fit TRBD1. The sample consisted of naive CD4+ T cells sorted from blood. The subset here: CD45RA+ positively selected. Written as DNA, the CDR3 is TGTGCCAGCAGCTTGGACAGGGGCTATGGCTACACCTTC. It translates to CASSLDRGYGYTF.